This record concerns one T cell receptor (beta chain) sequence. This sample is drawn from a study of T cell responses to AZD1222 COVID-19 vaccine. Measured with immunoSEQ multiplex PCR; TCRdb has only the in-frame clones, and not every one. The sample shows 100,000 to 150,000 clones, just over 85% of them seen only once. Source: peripheral blood, taken 28 days after the second AZD1222 dose. This receptor was taken from an adult who received the AZD1222 COVID-19 vaccine.

Here the CDR3 DNA reads TGTGCCAGTAGTCCAGGGACAGGGGGAATCACCGGGGAGCTGTTTTTT. It yields the protein CASSPGTGGITGELFF. The gene calls are TRBV19 and TRBJ2-2; 11 bases match TRBD1. Germline assignment: CDR1 LNHDA and CDR2 SQIVND (reference sequence). The V segment lost 5 bases and the J segment 4 bases; nucleotides outside the gene matches: 6. This CDR3 is 16 amino acids long.